One sample yielded the 24 T cell receptor beta chains listed below, sequenced in a study of cytomegalovirus exposure and HLA in healthy donors. It was with 60 Vbeta and 13 Jbeta primers that the PCR ran. The assay was immunoSEQ multiplex PCR, and TCRdb's table has in-frame clones only and misses some. Seen in this sample are over 55,000 clones; the ten most common clones hold approximately 4.3%. Material for sequencing was PBMCs. The receptors stem from a male donor in good health and CMV-seronegative.

CDR3 sequence: CASSPVGGTDTQYF. CDR3 DNA sequence: TGCGCCAGCTCTCCGGTGGGCGGCACAGATACGCAGTATTTT. V gene TRBV5-1 combines with J gene TRBJ2-3; D not certain. CDR3 size: 14 residues. Trimming left V 7 bases short and J 1 base short, with 13 bases between. Germline V CDR1 and CDR2: SGHRS, YFSETQ. The whole variable domain, remainder taken from reference TRBV5-1 and TRBJ2-3, is KAGVTQTPRYLIKTRGQQVTLSCSPISGHRSVSWYQQTPGQGLQFLFEYFSETQRNKGNFPGRFSGRQFSNSRSEMNVSTLELGDSALYLCASSPVGGTDTQYFGPGTRLTVL.

The rearrangement links TRBV6-5 to TRBJ1-2; D is unclear. Per the germline V gene, CDR1 is MNHEY and CDR2 is SVGAGI. There are 14 residues in the CDR3. V lost 6 bases and J lost 3, with 14 bases in between. The CDR3 DNA is TGTGCCAGCAGCCCCACCCAACGGGACTATGGCTACACCTTC. This codes for CASSPTQRDYGYTF.

As regards this clone: The same CDR3 arises from other DNA sequences in this sample as well. The gene calls are TRBV27 and TRBJ2-7; 8 positions match TRBD1. V was pared by 8 bases and J by 6 bases, with 9 bases of the junction left unmatched. The length of the CDR3 is 13 residues. Germline CDR1 and CDR2: MNHEY and SMNVEV (reference sequence). DNA for the CDR3: TGTGCCAGCGGGCCCAGGGGGCGCATCGAGCAGTACTTC. Encoded protein: CASGPRGRIEQYF.

Points on this clone: This same CDR3 is encoded by further DNA sequences in the sample. This chain joins TRBV7-8 and TRBJ2-7; a weak D match, TRBD2 (5 bases). Germline-derived CDR1 and CDR2 are SGHVS and FQNEAQ. The CDR3 is made up of 14 amino acids. The V end was cut by 2 bases, the J end by 1 base, with 9 bases between. CDR3 coding DNA: TGTGCCAGCAGCTTAACAAGCGGTTCCTACGAGCAGTACTTC. The encoded protein is CASSLTSGSYEQYF.

V gene TRBV27 combines with J gene TRBJ2-7, with 9 bases matching TRBD1. The CDR3 is 15 amino acids. Unmatched junction bases numbered 12, after V lost 5 bases and J lost 7 bases. Germline V gives CDR1 MNHEY, CDR2 SMNVEV (reference sequence). The CDR3 nucleotides are TGTGCCAGCAGTCCGTCGACAGGGGGTGATCGGGAGCAGTACTTC. It specifies CASSPSTGGDREQYF.

The V gene is TRBV4-1, the J gene TRBJ2-5, with 12 bases identical to TRBD1. The CDR3 loop spans 17 amino acids. Losses at the gene ends were 0 bases for V and 4 bases for J; bases not matched to a gene: 6. Germline CDR1 reads MGHRA; CDR2 reads YSYEKL. This CDR3 is CASSQDRGTGGGETQYF. The DNA of the CDR3 is TGCGCCAGCAGCCAAGACAGGGGGACAGGGGGCGGAGAGACCCAGTACTTC.

This chain uses TRBV6-1 with TRBJ2-7, with 11 bases identical to TRBD2. This CDR3 has 14 amino acids. V was pared by 4 bases and J by 1 base, with 0 bases of the junction left unmatched. Germline V CDR1 and CDR2: MNHNS, SASEGT. The CDR3 here is CASSGTSGSYEQYF. CDR3 sequence (DNA): TGTGCCAGCAGTGGGACTAGCGGGTCCTACGAGCAGTACTTC.

J is TRBJ2-7 and V is TRBV11-1; 9 bases agree with TRBD2. The CDR3 runs 17 residues. Germline V gene sequence: CDR1 SGHAT, CDR2 FQDESV (reference sequence). V lost 5 bases and J lost 2; bases outside the gene matches: 13. The CDR3 here is CASSLLRASGVPYEQYF. DNA for the CDR3: TGTGCCAGCAGCCTACTCCGAGCTAGCGGGGTTCCCTACGAGCAGTACTTC.

V and J are TRBV7-3 and TRBJ2-1, with TRBD2 matching 15 bases. The CDR3 has 17 residues. Germline V gene sequence: CDR1 SGHTA, CDR2 FQGTGA. V shed 1 base, J shed 6 bases, and the junction held 4 bases outside the gene matches. The CDR3 sequence is CASSLRGTSGGINEQFF. CDR3 DNA sequence: TGTGCCAGCAGCTTAAGAGGGACTAGCGGGGGGATCAATGAGCAGTTCTTC.

The rearrangement joins TRBV4-1 to TRBJ2-4, with D maybe TRBD2 (6 bases). This CDR3 is 14 amino acids long. CDR1 and CDR2 (germline): MGHRA, YSYEKL. V was shortened by 0 bases and J by 9 bases, with 12 bases between the two germline ends. The CDR3: CASSQDRGGGIQYF. CDR3 DNA sequence: TGCGCCAGCAGCCAAGATCGGGGAGGCGGCATTCAGTACTTC.

The rearrangement links TRBV7-9 to TRBJ2-5; a possible D gene is TRBD2 (6 bases). The V end was cut by 1 base, the J end by 4 bases, with 10 bases between. From germline, CDR1 is SEHNR and CDR2 FQNEAQ (reference sequence). CDR3 size: 14 residues. The CDR3, as DNA: TGTGCCAGCAGCTTAGTTGTGGGGGGAGAGACCCAGTACTTC. This encodes CASSLVVGGETQYF.

CDR3 residues: CASSSEGHSGNTIYF. CDR3 DNA: TGTGCCAGCAGTTCGGAGGGGCACTCTGGAAACACCATATATTTT. The gene calls are TRBV28 and TRBJ1-3; weak D call: TRBD1 (5 bases). The germline gives CDR1 MDHEN, CDR2 SYDVKM. Trimming cost V 4 bases and J 0 bases, with 10 bases left between them. The CDR3 is made up of 15 amino acids.

This rearrangement joins TRBV9 to TRBJ2-3; TRBD2 matches at 10 bases. Germline V CDR1 and CDR2: SGDLS, YYNGEE. The CDR3 runs 16 residues. V shed 4 bases and J 2 bases; nucleotides not matched to a gene: 7. As DNA, the CDR3 is TGTGCCAGCAGCCCTCTAGCGGGAGCCCTCACAGATACGCAGTATTTT. It codes for CASSPLAGALTDTQYF.

This rearrangement joins TRBV19 to TRBJ1-2; tentative D call: TRBD1 (6 bases). V dropped 5 bases and J dropped 2 bases, with 9 bases sitting between them. The germline V gene has CDR1 LNHDA and CDR2 SQIVND (reference sequence). This CDR3 contains 13 residues. This chain's CDR3 is CASSRTVNYGYTF. In DNA, the CDR3 is TGTGCCAGTAGTCGGACAGTAAACTATGGCTACACCTTC. The variable domain in full, with the rest retrieved from reference TRBV19 and TRBJ1-2, is DGGITQSPKYLFRKEGQNVTLSCEQNLNHDAMYWYRQDPGQGLRLIYYSQIVNDFQKGDIAEGYSVSREKKESFPLTVTSAQKNPTAFYLCASSRTVNYGYTFGSGTRLTVV.

About this clone: Other DNA sequences from this sample encode an identical CDR3 as well. The chain links TRBV30 to TRBJ2-1, with a possible D match to TRBD2 (5 bases). The CDR3 is 13 amino acids. Germline CDR1 GTSNPN, CDR2 SVGIG (reference sequence). The germline V and J ends were trimmed by 1 base and 9 bases, with 13 bases remaining between them. CDR3 region: CAWSAGGWPEQFF. For the CDR3, the DNA is TGTGCCTGGAGTGCAGGAGGCTGGCCTGAGCAGTTCTTC. Full variable domain (remainder filled in from reference TRBV30 and TRBJ2-1): SQTIHQWPATLVQPVGSPLSLECTVEGTSNPNLYWYRQAAGRGLQLLFYSVGIGQISSEVPQNLSASRPQDRQFILSSKKLLLSDSGFYLCAWSAGGWPEQFFGPGTRLTVL.

The chain combines TRBV5-1 with TRBJ2-1; the D gene is possibly TRBD2 (6 bases). Germline V gene lookup returns CDR1 SGHRS and CDR2 YFSETQ. The CDR3 covers 16 residues. Trimming cost V 0 bases and J 2 bases, with 12 bases left between them. This CDR3 is CASSLGSSGPYNEQFF. The CDR3 bases are TGCGCCAGCAGCTTGGGATCCAGCGGGCCCTACAATGAGCAGTTCTTC.

This chain uses TRBV7-2 with TRBJ2-7; TRBD2 matches 11 bases. Germline V gene sequence: CDR1 SGHTA, CDR2 FQGNSA. Trimming at V came to 4 bases and at J to 5 bases, leaving 4 bases not matched to a gene. This CDR3 region has 14 residues. The CDR3 sequence: CASSYTSGSDEQYF. The CDR3 DNA sequence: TGTGCCAGCAGCTATACTAGCGGGAGTGACGAGCAGTACTTC.

This chain uses TRBV29-1 with TRBJ2-5; 8 bases align to TRBD1. Looked up from germline, CDR1 is SQVTM and CDR2 is ANQGSEA. Losses at the gene ends were 5 bases for V and 4 bases for J; bases not matched to a gene: 6. The CDR3 is 13 residues long. CDR3 DNA sequence: TGCAGCGTTCTCCCCGACAGGGGAGAGACCCAGTACTTC. This gives the protein CSVLPDRGETQYF.

The chain uses TRBV2 and TRBJ2-5, with D tentatively TRBD1 (5 bases). There are 15 residues in the CDR3. V shed 5 bases and J shed 2 bases, with 15 bases lying between them. The germline gives CDR1 SNHLY, CDR2 FYNNEI. CDR3 protein: CASSRSQVAQETQYF. The CDR3 bases are TGTGCCAGCAGTCGCTCACAGGTAGCACAAGAGACCCAGTACTTC.

Worth noting for this clone: A junction end diverges from the germline sequence, so it may reflect a read error. The J gene is TRBJ2-7, the V gene TRBV30; tentative D call: TRBD1 (6 bases). The CDR3 is 15 amino acids. Germline V CDR1 and CDR2: GTSNPN, SVGIG (reference sequence). The CDR3: CAGSHLGQNSNEQYF. For the CDR3, the DNA is TGTGCCGGGAGTCACCTTGGACAGAATAGCAACGAGCAGTACTTC.

The V and J genes are TRBV2 and TRBJ2-1, with 9 nucleotides matching TRBD2. V shed 2 bases, J shed 9 bases, and the junction held 11 bases outside the gene matches. The V gene's germline CDR1 is SNHLY and CDR2 FYNNEI. The CDR3 sequence is 16 residues long. The CDR3 DNA follows: TGTGCCAGCAGTGAAAGGGGTAGCGGGAGCGTCAGTGAGCAGTTCTTC. Its protein product is CASSERGSGSVSEQFF.

On this clone itself: Other nucleotide sequences in the sample specify the same CDR3. The chain combines TRBV5-1 with TRBJ2-7; no reliable D call. CDR1 SGHRS and CDR2 YFSETQ come from the germline V gene. The CDR3 extends over 13 amino acids. The germline V and J ends were trimmed by 1 base and 0 bases, with 5 bases remaining between them. The CDR3 bases are TGCGCCAGCAGCTTGCAGGACTCCTACGAGCAGTACTTC. It translates to CASSLQDSYEQYF.

The chain has TRBV5-1 and TRBJ1-1; D might be TRBD1 (6 bases). Looked up from germline, CDR1 is SGHRS and CDR2 is YFSETQ. V was shortened by 0 bases and J by 5 bases, with 11 bases between the two germline ends. This CDR3 has 14 amino acids. Here the CDR3 reads CASSLVRGGTEAFF. The CDR3 bases are TGCGCCAGCAGCTTGGTTAGGGGGGGGACTGAAGCTTTCTTT.

As for this clone: Germline and junction disagree at one end, which may indicate a read error. The gene calls are TRBV28 and TRBJ2-3; 7 bases match TRBD1. This CDR3 comprises 14 residues. Germline V lookup: CDR1 MDHEN, CDR2 SYDVKM. CDR3 region: CAIKDTGDVDKQYF. DNA of the CDR3: TGTGCCATCAAAGATACAGGGGATGTCGATAAGCAGTATTTT.